The entry below gives a single TCR beta chain sequence along with its context. V lost 6 bases, J lost 8 bases, and 14 bases lay in between. Germline-derived CDR1 and CDR2 are MNHEY and SMNVEV (reference sequence). The CDR3 runs 14 residues. The record originates from a study of T cell responses to AZD1222 COVID-19 vaccine. TCRdb's copy holds only in-frame clones and misses some; the assay was immunoSEQ multiplex PCR. This repertoire shows roughly 50,000 clones, about 89% found once; its top ten account for approximately 5.3%. The V gene is TRBV27, the J gene TRBJ1-6; maybe TRBD1 (6 bases). The sample in question was peripheral blood, obtained 28 days after the second AZD1222 dose. The source of this sequence is an adult who received the AZD1222 COVID-19 vaccine. DNA for the CDR3: TGTGCCAGCAGATACAGGGAGTGGGATTCACCCCTCCACTTT. This encodes CASRYREWDSPLHF.